The sequence of this T cell receptor (beta chain) was determined in a study of T cell clusters in autoimmune cytopenias (dated by TCRdb to between 2018 and 2021). Background on the whole study: TRB sequencing reached a median depth of roughly 50,000 reads per sample and yielded a median of around 2,200 distinct TRB clonotypes per sample. Peripheral blood TRB and IGH repertoires were sequenced in autoimmune cytopenia patients at active disease and during treatment follow-up, alongside healthy, CLL and autoimmune hepatitis controls. The goal of the study was to determine whether autoimmune cytopenia patients have a disease-specific immune repertoire signature that could serve as a blood-based biomarker. The full study reports these points: Healthy donors had almost three times as many exclusive TRB clusters as active autoimmune hepatitis patients, a finding consistent with an autoimmunity-wide signature. In the comparison of secondary cytopenia with CLL, the cluster-lack signature was not observed, apparently because the dominant lymphoma-associated repertoire masked the signature. TRB repertoire shifts, with less even repertoires in secondary cytopenia and CLL, mostly reflected lymphoma bias rather than autoimmunity. A lack of physiological T cell clusters in primary autoimmune cytopenia patients was suggested by GLIPH, as 51 clusters were found to be exclusive to healthy donors versus 15 to 20 exclusive to patients. The T cell clusters were defined in silico only, and their functional role remained to be validated experimentally.

Comment on this clonotype: Its specific antigen is unknown.

The CDR3 runs 16 residues from the cysteine to the phenylalanine. No DNA sequence is on record. The germline V gene (reference sequence) provides CDR1 SGHNT and CDR2 YYREEE. To amplify TRB rearrangements, a touch-down multiplex PCR protocol was run with the TRB-A and TRB-B primer pools combined in a single tube. Illumina adapters and sample indices were added to the amplicons through two consecutive PCR reactions performed with Phusion HS II polymerase. The amplicons were gel-purified using the NucleoSpin Gel and PCR Clean-up kit, after which quantification was performed by Qubit and quality was checked on an Agilent 2100 Bioanalyzer. Sequencing of the libraries was performed on an Illumina MiSeq with 600-cycle, single-indexed, paired-end runs. As for how the authors treated the data: TRB reads were aligned and assembled with MiXCR version 2.1.12 using the default MiXCR reference library. A clone was defined by each unique CDR3 nucleotide sequence, and analysis was restricted to productive sequences with at least two reads. Alpha-parameterized diversity profiles (alpha 0 to 5), including the Shannon (alpha 1) and Simpson (alpha 2) indices, were computed with an R script to assess repertoire diversity. The tcR package was used to compute combinatorial TRB VJ usage, which was then compared between cohorts by principal component analysis with ade4. GLIPH was used to cluster TCRbeta CDR3s in pairs of cohorts matched for age and read depth, and a Wilcoxon test was used to compare cluster frequencies. Each CDR3 protein sequence appears as one entry after TCRdb reprocessed the reads, and no DNA is included. The V and J calls, along with clone size, are taken from TCRdb and not from the paper's own processing. The sample table holds more than 13,000 distinct CDR3 sequences. Roughly 2.1% of the sample comes from the top ten.

TRB amplification used around 250 ng of peripheral blood genomic DNA, some 38,000 genome equivalents, per sample. The chain employs TRBV5-4 and TRBJ1-6. Sample: peripheral blood. The clonotype was recovered from a human donor with an autoimmune cytopenia or autoimmune hepatitis (not recorded which). CDR3 sequence: CASSLEQGGTNSPLHF. The full variable domain, with segments outside the CDR3 supplied by the reference TRBV5-4 and TRBJ1-6 proteins, appears as ETGVTQSPTHLIKTRGQQVTLRCSSQSGHNTVSWYQQALGQGPQFIFQYYREEENGRGNFPPRFSGLQFPNYSSELNVNALELDDSALYLCASSLEQGGTNSPLHFGNGTRLTVT.